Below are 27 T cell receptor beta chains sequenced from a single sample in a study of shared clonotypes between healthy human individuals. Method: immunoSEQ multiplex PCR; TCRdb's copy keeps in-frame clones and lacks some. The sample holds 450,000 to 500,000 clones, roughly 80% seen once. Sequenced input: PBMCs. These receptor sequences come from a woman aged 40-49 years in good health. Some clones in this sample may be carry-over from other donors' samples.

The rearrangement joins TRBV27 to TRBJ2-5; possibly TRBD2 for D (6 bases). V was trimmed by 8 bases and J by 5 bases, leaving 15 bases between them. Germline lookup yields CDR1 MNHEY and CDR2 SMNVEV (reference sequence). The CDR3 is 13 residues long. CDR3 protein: CASAGSGGETQYF. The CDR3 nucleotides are TGTGCCAGCGCTGGGTCTGGAGGGGAGACCCAGTACTTC.

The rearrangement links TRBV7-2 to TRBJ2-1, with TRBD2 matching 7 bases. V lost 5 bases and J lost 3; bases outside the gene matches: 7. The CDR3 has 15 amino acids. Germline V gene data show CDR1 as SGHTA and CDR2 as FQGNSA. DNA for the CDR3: TGTGCCAGCAGCAGGGAGGGAGTTAGCTACAATGAGCAGTTCTTC. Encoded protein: CASSREGVSYNEQFF.

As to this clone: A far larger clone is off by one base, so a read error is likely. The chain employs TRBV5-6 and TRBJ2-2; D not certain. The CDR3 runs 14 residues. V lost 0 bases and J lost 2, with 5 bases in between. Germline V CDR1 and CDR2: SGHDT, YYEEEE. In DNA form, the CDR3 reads TGTGCCAGCAGCTTGGGACAAAACACCGGGGAGCTGTTTTTT. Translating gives CASSLGQNTGELFF.

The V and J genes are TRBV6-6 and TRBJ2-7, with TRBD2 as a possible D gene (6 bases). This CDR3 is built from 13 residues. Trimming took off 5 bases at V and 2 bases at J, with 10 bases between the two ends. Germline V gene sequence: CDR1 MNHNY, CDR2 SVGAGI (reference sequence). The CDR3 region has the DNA TGTGCCAGCAGTCCTAGCGAGGCCTACGAGCAGTACTTC. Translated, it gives CASSPSEAYEQYF.

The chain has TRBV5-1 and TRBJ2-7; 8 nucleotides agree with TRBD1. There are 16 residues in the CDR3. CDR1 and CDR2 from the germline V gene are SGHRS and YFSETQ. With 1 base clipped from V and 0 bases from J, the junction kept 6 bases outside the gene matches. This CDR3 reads CASSLSPGTGSYEQYF. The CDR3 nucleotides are TGCGCCAGCAGCTTGAGCCCCGGGACAGGCTCCTACGAGCAGTACTTC.

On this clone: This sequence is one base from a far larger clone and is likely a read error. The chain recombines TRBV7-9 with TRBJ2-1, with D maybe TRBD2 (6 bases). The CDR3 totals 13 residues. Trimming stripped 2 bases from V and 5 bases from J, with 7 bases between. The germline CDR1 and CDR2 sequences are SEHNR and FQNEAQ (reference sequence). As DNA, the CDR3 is TGTGCCAGCAGCTTATGGGGGGACAATGAGCAGTTCTTC. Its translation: CASSLWGDNEQFF. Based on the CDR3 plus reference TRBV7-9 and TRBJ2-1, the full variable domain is DTGVSQNPRHKITKRGQNVTFRCDPISEHNRLYWYRQTLGQGPEFLTYFQNEAQLEKSRLLSDRFSAERPKGSFSTLEIQRTEQGDSAMYLCASSLWGDNEQFFGPGTRLTVL.

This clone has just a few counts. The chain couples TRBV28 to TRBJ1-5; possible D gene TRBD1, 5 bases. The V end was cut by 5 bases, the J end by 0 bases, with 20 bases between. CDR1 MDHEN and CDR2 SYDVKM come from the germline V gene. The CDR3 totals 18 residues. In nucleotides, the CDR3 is TGTGCCAGCAGTCAGACAGAGTCCCTCCTCTATAGCAATCAGCCCCAGCATTTT. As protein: CASSQTESLLYSNQPQHF.

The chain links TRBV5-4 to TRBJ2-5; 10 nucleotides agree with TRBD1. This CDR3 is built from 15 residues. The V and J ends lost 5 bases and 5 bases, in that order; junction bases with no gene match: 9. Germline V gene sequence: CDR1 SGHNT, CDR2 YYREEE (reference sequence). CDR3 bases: TGTGCCAGCAGACGAGACAGGGGGCAGGGGGAGACCCAGTACTTC. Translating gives CASRRDRGQGETQYF.

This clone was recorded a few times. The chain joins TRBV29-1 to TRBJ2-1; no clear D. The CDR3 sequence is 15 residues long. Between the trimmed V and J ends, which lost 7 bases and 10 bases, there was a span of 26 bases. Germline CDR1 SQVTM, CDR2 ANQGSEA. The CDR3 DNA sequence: TGCAGCGCGGACGCCTCGGACCGACCACATCCCGAGCAGTTCTTC. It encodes CSADASDRPHPEQFF.

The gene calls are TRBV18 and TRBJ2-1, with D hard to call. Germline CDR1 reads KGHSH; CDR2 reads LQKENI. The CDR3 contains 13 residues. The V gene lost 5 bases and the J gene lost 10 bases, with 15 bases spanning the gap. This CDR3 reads CASSSLVGSEQFF. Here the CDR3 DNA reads TGTGCCAGCTCAAGCCTAGTGGGATCGGAGCAGTTCTTC.

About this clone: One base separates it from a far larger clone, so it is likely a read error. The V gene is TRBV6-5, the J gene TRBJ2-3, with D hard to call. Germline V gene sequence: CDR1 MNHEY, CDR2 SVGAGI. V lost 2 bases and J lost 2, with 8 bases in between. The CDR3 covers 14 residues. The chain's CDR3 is CASSYTQDTDTQYF. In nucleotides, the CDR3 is TGTGCCAGCAGTTACACGCAGGACACAGATACGCAGTATTTT.

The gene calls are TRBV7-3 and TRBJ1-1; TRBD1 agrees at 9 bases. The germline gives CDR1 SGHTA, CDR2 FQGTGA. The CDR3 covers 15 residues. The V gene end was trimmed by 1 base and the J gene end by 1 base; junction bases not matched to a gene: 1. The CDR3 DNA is TGTGCCAGCAGCTTAATGGGACAGGGGAACACTGAAGCTTTCTTT. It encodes CASSLMGQGNTEAFF. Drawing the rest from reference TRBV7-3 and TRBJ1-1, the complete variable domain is GAGVSQTPSNKVTEKGKYVELRCDPISGHTALYWYRQSLGQGPEFLIYFQGTGAADDSGLPNDRFFAVRPEGSVSTLKIQRTERGDSAVYLCASSLMGQGNTEAFFGQGTRLTVV.

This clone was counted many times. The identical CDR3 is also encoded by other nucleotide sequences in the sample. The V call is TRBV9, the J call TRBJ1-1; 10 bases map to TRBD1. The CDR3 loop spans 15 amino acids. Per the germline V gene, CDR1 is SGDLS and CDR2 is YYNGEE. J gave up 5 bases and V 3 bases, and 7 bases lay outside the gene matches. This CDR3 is CASSGRTGGRTEAFF. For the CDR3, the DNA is TGTGCCAGCAGCGGACGGACAGGGGGGAGGACTGAAGCTTTCTTT.

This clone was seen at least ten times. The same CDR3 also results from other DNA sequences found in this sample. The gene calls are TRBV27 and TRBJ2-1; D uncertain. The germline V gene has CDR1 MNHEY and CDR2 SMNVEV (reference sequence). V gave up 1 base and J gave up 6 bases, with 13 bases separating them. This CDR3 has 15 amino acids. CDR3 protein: CASSLLERAANEQFF. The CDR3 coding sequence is TGTGCCAGCAGTTTATTGGAACGCGCGGCCAATGAGCAGTTCTTC.

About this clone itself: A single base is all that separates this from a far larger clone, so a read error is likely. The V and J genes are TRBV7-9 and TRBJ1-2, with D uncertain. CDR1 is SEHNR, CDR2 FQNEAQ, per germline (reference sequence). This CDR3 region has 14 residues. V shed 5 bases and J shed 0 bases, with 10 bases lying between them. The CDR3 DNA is TGTGCCAGCAGCCACGCCATTTCTAACTATGGCTACACCTTC. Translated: CASSHAISNYGYTF.

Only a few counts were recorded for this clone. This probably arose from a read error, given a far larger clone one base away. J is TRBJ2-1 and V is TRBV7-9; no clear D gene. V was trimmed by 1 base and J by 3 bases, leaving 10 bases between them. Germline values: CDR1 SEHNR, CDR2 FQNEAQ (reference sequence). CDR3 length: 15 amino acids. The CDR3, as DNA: TGTGCCAGCAGCTTAGTTCCAGAGGTCTACAATGAGCAGTTCTTC. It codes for CASSLVPEVYNEQFF.

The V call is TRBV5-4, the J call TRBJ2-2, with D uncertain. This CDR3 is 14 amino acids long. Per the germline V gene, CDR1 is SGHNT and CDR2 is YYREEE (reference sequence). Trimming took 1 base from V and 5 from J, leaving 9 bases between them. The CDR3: CASSLKTSTGELFF. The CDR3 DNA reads TGTGCCAGCAGCTTGAAGACTTCTACCGGGGAGCTGTTTTTT.

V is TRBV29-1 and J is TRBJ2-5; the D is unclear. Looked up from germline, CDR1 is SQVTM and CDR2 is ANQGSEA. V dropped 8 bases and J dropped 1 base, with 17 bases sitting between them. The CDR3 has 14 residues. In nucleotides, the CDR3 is TGCAGCTCCCTGCTTGGGGTAGCCCAAGAGACCCAGTACTTC. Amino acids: CSSLLGVAQETQYF.

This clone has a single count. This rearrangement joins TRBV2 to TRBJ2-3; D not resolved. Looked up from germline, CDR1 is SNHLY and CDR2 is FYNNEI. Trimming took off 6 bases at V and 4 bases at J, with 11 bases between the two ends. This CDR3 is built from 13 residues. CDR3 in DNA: TGTGCCAGCAGCTCCTCAACGCCAGATACGCAGTATTTT. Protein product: CASSSSTPDTQYF.

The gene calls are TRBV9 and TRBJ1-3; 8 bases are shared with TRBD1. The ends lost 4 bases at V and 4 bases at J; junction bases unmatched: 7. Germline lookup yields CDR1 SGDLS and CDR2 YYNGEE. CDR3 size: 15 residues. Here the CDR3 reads CASSPRQGLGNTIYF. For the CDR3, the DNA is TGTGCCAGCAGCCCTCGACAGGGGTTAGGAAACACCATATATTTT.

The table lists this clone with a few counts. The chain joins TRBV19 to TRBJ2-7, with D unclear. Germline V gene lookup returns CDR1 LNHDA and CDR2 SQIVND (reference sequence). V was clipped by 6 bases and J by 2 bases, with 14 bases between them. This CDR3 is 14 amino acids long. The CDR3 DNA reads TGTGCCAGTAGCTTCCAGGCGACGACCTACGAGCAGTACTTC. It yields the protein CASSFQATTYEQYF.

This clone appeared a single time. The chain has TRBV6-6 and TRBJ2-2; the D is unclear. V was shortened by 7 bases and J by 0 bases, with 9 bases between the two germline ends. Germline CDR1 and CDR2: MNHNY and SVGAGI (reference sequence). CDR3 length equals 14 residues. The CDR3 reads CASTAKSNTGELFF. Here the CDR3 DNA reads TGTGCCAGCACGGCGAAGTCGAACACCGGGGAGCTGTTTTTT.

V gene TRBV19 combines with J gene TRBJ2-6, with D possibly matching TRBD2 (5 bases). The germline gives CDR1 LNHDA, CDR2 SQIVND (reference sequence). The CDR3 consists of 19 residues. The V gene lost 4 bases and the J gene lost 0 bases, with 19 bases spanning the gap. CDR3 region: CASSTPGLGLNSGANVLTF. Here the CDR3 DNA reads TGTGCCAGTAGTACCCCGGGGTTGGGCCTAAACTCTGGGGCCAACGTCCTGACTTTC. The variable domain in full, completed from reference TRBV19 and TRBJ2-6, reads DGGITQSPKYLFRKEGQNVTLSCEQNLNHDAMYWYRQDPGQGLRLIYYSQIVNDFQKGDIAEGYSVSREKKESFPLTVTSAQKNPTAFYLCASSTPGLGLNSGANVLTFGAGSRLTVL.

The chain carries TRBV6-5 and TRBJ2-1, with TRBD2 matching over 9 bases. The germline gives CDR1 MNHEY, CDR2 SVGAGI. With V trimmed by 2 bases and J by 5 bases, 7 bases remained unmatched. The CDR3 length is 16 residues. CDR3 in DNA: TGTGCCAGCAGTTACGATCTAGCGGGGACTAACAATGAGCAGTTCTTC. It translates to CASSYDLAGTNNEQFF.

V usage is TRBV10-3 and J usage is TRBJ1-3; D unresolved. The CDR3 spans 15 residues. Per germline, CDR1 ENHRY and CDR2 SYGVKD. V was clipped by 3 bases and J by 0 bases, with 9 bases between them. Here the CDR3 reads CAISDGPLSGNTIYF. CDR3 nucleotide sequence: TGTGCCATCAGTGACGGTCCGCTCTCTGGAAACACCATATATTTT.

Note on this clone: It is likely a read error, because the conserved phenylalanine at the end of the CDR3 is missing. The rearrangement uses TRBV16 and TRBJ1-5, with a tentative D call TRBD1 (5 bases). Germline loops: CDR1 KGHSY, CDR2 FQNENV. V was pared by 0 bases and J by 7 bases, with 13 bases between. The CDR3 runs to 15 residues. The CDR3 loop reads CASSQSPRRDQPQHC. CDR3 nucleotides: TGTGCCAGCAGCCAATCCCCTCGCCGGGACCAGCCCCAGCATTGT.

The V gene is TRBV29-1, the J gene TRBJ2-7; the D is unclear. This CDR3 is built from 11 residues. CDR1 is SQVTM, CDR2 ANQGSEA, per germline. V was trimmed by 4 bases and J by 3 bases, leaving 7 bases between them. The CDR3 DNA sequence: TGCAGCGTTGTTTTCCTCTACGAGCAGTACTTC. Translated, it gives CSVVFLYEQYF.